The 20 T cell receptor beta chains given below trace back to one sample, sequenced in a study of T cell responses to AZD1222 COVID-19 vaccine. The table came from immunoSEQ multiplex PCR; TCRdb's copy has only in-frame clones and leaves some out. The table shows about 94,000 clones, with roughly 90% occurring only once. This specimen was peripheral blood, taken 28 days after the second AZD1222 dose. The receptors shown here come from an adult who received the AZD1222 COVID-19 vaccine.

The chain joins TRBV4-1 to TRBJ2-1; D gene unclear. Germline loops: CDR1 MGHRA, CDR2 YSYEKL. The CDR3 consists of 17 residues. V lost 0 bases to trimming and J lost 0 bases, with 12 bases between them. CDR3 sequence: CASSQDGRWSSYNEQFF. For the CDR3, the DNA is TGCGCCAGCAGCCAAGATGGTAGGTGGAGCTCCTACAATGAGCAGTTCTTC.

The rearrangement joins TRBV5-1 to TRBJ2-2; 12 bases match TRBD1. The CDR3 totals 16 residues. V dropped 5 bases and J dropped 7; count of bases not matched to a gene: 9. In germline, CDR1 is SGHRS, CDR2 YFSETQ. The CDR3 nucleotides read TGCGCCAGCAGAGTAACCGGGACAGGGGGCGGCGGGGAGCTGTTTTTT. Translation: CASRVTGTGGGGELFF.

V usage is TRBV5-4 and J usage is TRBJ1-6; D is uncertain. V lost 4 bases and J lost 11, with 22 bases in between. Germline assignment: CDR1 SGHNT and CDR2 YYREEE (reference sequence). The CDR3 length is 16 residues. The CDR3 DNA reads TGTGCCAGCAGCGAATCCGGGTGGTGGTCCTCAGCACCCCTCCACTTT. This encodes CASSESGWWSSAPLHF.

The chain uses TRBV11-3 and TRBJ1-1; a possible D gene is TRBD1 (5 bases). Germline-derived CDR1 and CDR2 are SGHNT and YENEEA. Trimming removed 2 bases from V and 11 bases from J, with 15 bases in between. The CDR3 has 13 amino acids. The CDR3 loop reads CASSLIPQGFAFF. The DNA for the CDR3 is TGTGCCAGCAGCTTAATCCCCCAGGGTTTCGCTTTCTTT.

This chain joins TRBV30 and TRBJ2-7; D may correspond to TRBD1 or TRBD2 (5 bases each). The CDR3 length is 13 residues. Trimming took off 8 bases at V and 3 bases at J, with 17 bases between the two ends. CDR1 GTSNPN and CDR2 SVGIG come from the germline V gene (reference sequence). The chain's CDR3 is CAGTRDGRYEQYF. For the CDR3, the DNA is TGTGCCGGCACACGGGACGGGCGCTACGAGCAGTACTTC.

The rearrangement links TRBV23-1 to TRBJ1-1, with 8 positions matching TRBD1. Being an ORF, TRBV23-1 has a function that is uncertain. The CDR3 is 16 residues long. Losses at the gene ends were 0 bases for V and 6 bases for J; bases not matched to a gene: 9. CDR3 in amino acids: CASSQSWTGLYPEAFF. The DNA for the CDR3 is TGCGCCAGCAGTCAATCTTGGACAGGGCTCTACCCTGAAGCTTTCTTT.

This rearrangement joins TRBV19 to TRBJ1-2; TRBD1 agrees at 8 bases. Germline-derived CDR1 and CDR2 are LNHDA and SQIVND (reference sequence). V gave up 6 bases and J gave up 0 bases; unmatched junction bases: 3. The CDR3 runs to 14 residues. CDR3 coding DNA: TGTGCCAGTAGCCAGACAGGGGCTAACTATGGCTACACCTTC. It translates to CASSQTGANYGYTF.

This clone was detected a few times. CDR3 region: CASTPGGPNTGELFF. CDR3 coding DNA: TGCGCCAGCACTCCGGGAGGCCCAAACACCGGGGAGCTGTTTTTT. V gene TRBV10-1 combines with J gene TRBJ2-2, with 7 bases fitting TRBD2. This CDR3 has 15 residues. Germline V gives CDR1 WNHNN, CDR2 SYGVQD (reference sequence). V shed 7 bases and J 2 bases; nucleotides not matched to a gene: 7.

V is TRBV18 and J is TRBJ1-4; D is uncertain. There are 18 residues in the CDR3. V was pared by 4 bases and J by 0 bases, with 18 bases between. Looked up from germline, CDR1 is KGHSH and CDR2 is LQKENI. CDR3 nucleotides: TGTGCCAGCTCACTCCCCTATGAACCTCGCACAACTAATGAAAAACTGTTTTTT. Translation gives CASSLPYEPRTTNEKLFF.

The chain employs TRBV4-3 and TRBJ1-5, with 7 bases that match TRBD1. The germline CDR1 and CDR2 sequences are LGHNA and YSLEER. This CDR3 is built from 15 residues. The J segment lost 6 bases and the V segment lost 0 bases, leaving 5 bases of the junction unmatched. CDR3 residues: CASSQDRGDSQPQHF. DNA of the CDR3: TGCGCCAGCAGCCAAGATAGAGGGGACAGTCAGCCCCAGCATTTT.

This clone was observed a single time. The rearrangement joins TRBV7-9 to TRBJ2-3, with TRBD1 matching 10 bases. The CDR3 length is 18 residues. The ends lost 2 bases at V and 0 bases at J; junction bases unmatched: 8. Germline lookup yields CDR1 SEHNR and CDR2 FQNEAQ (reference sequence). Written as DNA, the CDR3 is TGTGCCAGCAGCTTACCGCGACAGGGGGCTCCCAGCACAGATACGCAGTATTTT. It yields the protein CASSLPRQGAPSTDTQYF. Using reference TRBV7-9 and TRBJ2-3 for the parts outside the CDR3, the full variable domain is DTGVSQNPRHKITKRGQNVTFRCDPISEHNRLYWYRQTLGQGPEFLTYFQNEAQLEKSRLLSDRFSAERPKGSFSTLEIQRTEQGDSAMYLCASSLPRQGAPSTDTQYFGPGTRLTVL.

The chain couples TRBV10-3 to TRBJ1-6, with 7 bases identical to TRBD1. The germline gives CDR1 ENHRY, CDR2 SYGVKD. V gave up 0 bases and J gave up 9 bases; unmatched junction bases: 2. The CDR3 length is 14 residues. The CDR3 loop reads CAISESTGSSPLHF. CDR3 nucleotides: TGTGCCATCAGTGAGTCGACAGGGAGTTCACCCCTCCACTTT.

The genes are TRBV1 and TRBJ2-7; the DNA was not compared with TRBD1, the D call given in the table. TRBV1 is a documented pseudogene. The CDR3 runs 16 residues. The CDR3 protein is CTSSPLDRGKIYEQYF. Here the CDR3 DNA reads TGCACCAGCAGCCCCTTGGACAGGGGGAAGATCTACGAGCAGTACTTC.

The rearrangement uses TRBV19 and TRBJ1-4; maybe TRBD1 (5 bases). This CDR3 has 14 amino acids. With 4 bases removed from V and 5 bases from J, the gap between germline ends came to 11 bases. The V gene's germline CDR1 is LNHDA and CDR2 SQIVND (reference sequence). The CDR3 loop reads CASSTDGGNEKLFF. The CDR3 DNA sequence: TGTGCCAGTAGTACGGACGGGGGAAATGAAAAACTGTTTTTT.

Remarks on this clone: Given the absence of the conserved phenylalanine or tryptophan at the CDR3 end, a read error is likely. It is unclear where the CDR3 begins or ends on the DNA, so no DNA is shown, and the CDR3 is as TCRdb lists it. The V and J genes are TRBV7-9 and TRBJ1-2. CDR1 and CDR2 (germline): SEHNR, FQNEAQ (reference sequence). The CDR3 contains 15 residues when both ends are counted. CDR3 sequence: CASSLCGTSKGGRPL.

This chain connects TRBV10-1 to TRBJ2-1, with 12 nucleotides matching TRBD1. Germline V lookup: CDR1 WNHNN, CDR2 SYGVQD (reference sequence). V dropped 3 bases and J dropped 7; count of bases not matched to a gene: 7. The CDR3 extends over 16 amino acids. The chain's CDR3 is CASSDWGQGARNEQFF. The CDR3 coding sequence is TGCGCCAGCAGTGATTGGGGACAGGGGGCCCGGAATGAGCAGTTCTTC.

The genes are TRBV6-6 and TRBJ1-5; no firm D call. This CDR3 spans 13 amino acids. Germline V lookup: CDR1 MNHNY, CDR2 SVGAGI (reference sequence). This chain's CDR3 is CAALGMGNQPQHF. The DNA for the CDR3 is TGTGCTGCTTTGGGGATGGGGAATCAGCCCCAGCATTTT.

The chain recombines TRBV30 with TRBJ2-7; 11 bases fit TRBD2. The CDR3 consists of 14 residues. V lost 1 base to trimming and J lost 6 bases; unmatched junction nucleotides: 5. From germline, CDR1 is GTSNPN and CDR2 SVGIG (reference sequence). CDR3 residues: CAWSELAGALEQYF. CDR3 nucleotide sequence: TGTGCCTGGAGTGAACTAGCGGGAGCTCTCGAGCAGTACTTC.

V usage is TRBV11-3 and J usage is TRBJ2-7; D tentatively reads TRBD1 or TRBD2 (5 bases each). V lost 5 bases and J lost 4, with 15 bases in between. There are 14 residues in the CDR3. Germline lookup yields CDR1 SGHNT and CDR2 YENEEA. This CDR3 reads CASSPPGALYEQYF. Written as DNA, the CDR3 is TGTGCCAGCAGCCCCCCCGGGGCCCTTTACGAGCAGTACTTC.

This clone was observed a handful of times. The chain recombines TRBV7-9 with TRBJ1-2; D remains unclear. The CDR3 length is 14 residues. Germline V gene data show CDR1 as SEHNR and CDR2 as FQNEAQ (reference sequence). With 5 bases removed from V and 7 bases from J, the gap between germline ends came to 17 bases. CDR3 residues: CASSTATQEGGYTF. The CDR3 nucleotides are TGTGCCAGCAGCACCGCAACTCAGGAGGGTGGCTACACCTTC.